The 10 T cell receptor beta chains below all came from one sample that was sequenced in a study of blood T cell repertoires in COVID-19. Assay: immunoSEQ multiplex PCR; the TCRdb copy retains only in-frame clones and omits some. The data show 300,000 to 450,000 clones, about 85% seen once. Sequenced: peripheral blood. These receptors all come from a woman aged 18-29 years with acute or convalescent COVID-19.

This clone was seen only once. The V call is TRBV28, the J call TRBJ1-3; 8 bases are a match to TRBD1. The germline V gene encodes CDR1 MDHEN and CDR2 SYDVKM. With V trimmed by 3 bases and J by 4 bases, 11 bases remained unmatched. The CDR3 totals 17 residues. CDR3 bases: TGTGCCAGCAGTTTTTATGGGACAGGCACTCAGGGAAACACCATATATTTT. Its translation: CASSFYGTGTQGNTIYF.

The V and J genes are TRBV6-5 and TRBJ2-2, with 12 bases that match TRBD2. The CDR3 has 14 amino acids. Germline lookup yields CDR1 MNHEY and CDR2 SVGAGI. With 10 bases clipped from V and 6 bases from J, the junction kept 6 bases outside the gene matches. CDR3 in DNA: TGTGCCACCCGGCTAGCGGGGGGGCCCGGGGAGCTGTTTTTT. The encoded protein is CATRLAGGPGELFF.

CDR3 residues: CASSGTIGTGGHTEAFF. In DNA form, the CDR3 reads TGTGCCAGCAGTGGCACTATCGGGACAGGGGGACACACTGAAGCTTTCTTT. The V gene is TRBV6-1, the J gene TRBJ1-1; 11 positions agree with TRBD1. The germline V gene has CDR1 MNHNS and CDR2 SASEGT. The trim removed 4 bases at V and 3 bases at J, leaving 10 bases unmatched. The CDR3 is 17 residues long.

V usage is TRBV7-6 and J usage is TRBJ1-1; D call uncertain. Germline V gene data show CDR1 as SGHVS and CDR2 as FNYEAQ. V lost 1 base to trimming and J lost 0 bases, with 9 bases between them. The CDR3 covers 15 residues. The CDR3 nucleotides read TGTGCCAGCAGCTTAGTGTCAGCGGTGAACACTGAAGCTTTCTTT. Translation gives CASSLVSAVNTEAFF.

This clone showed up just a few times. The CDR3 protein is CASTNRARTGRLTSTDTQYF. The CDR3 DNA follows: TGTGCCAGCACCAACCGGGCGAGGACAGGGCGTTTAACTAGCACAGATACGCAGTATTTT. The V gene is TRBV28, the J gene TRBJ2-3; 8 bases agree with TRBD1. The V gene's germline CDR1 is MDHEN and CDR2 SYDVKM. V was clipped by 7 bases and J by 0 bases; unmatched bases: 21. The CDR3 loop spans 20 amino acids.

This clone was recorded only once. The CDR3 loop is CASSRQGEGGYTF. CDR3 bases: TGCGCCAGCAGCAGACAGGGGGAAGGTGGCTACACCTTC. V and J are TRBV5-1 and TRBJ1-2, with TRBD1 matching 9 bases. This CDR3 comprises 13 residues. Trimming removed 4 bases from V and 7 bases from J; junction bases left unmatched: 5. Per the germline V gene, CDR1 is SGHRS and CDR2 is YFSETQ. Full variable domain (rest looked up from reference TRBV5-1 and TRBJ1-2): KAGVTQTPRYLIKTRGQQVTLSCSPISGHRSVSWYQQTPGQGLQFLFEYFSETQRNKGNFPGRFSGRQFSNSRSEMNVSTLELGDSALYLCASSRQGEGGYTFGSGTRLTVV.

The chain couples TRBV19 to TRBJ2-1; D may be TRBD2 (6 bases). This CDR3 contains 15 residues. V lost 3 bases and J lost 7, with 16 bases in between. CDR1 LNHDA and CDR2 SQIVND come from the germline V gene (reference sequence). CDR3 in DNA: TGTGCCAGTAGTATGGTGGCCCCGGGAGCGAATGAGCAGTTCTTC. Translated: CASSMVAPGANEQFF.

This chain links TRBV15 with TRBJ2-1; 10 bases agree with TRBD2. With 0 bases clipped from V and 3 bases from J, the junction kept 11 bases outside the gene matches. The CDR3 extends over 19 amino acids. Germline lookup yields CDR1 LNHNV and CDR2 YYDKDF (reference sequence). The CDR3 DNA reads TGTGCCACCAGCAGAGATCGGCCCTCTAGCGGGGGATACTACAATGAGCAGTTCTTC. Translation gives CATSRDRPSSGGYYNEQFF.

The V call is TRBV2, the J call TRBJ1-5; TRBD1 might be the D (6 bases). In germline, CDR1 is SNHLY, CDR2 FYNNEI. V lost 6 bases and J 3 bases, leaving 15 bases between the germline ends. This CDR3 region has 15 residues. The DNA of the CDR3 is TGTGCCAGCAGGCCCCGGGACAATTCCAATCAGCCCCAGCATTTT. This codes for CASRPRDNSNQPQHF. Full variable domain (rest looked up from reference TRBV2 and TRBJ1-5): EPEVTQTPSHQVTQMGQEVILRCVPISNHLYFYWYRQILGQKVEFLVSFYNNEISEKSEIFDDQFSVERPDGSNFTLKIRSTKLEDSAMYFCASRPRDNSNQPQHFGDGTRLSIL.

This clone was seen many times. The rearrangement joins TRBV2 to TRBJ2-1; 11 bases line up with TRBD2. CDR1 SNHLY and CDR2 FYNNEI come from the germline V gene. The CDR3 is made up of 14 amino acids. Trimming took 2 bases from V and 10 from J; bases not matched to a gene: 4. In DNA, the CDR3 is TGTGCCAGCAGTGAAATAGCGGGGGGGTTAGAGCAGTTCTTC. This translates into CASSEIAGGLEQFF.